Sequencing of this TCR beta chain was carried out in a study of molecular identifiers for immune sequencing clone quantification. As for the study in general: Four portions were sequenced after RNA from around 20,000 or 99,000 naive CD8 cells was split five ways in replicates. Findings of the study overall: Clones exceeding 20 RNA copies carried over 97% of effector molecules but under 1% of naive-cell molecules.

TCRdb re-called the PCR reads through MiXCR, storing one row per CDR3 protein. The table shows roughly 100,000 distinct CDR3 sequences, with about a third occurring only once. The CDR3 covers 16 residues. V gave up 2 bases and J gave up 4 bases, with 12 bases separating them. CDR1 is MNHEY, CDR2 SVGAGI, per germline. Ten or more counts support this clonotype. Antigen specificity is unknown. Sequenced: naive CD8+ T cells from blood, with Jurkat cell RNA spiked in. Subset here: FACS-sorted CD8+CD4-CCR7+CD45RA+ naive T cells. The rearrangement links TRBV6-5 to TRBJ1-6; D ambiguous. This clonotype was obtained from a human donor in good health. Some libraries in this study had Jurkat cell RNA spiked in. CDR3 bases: TGTGCCAGCAGTTACGGGCGACAAGAGTATAATTCACCCCTCCACTTT. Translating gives CASSYGRQEYNSPLHF.